These 20 T cell receptor beta chains share one sample of origin, sequenced in a study of blood T cell repertoires in COVID-19. Clones were read by immunoSEQ multiplex PCR, and TCRdb kept only the in-frame ones, dropping some. The repertoire includes 200,000 or so clones, approximately 81% of them detected once, and roughly 18% sits in the top ten. The sequencing sample was made of peripheral blood. The receptor set was obtained from a person aged 65 to 85 with COVID-19, enrolled during active disease.

The CDR3 is CASSFKIAGVYEQYF. CDR3 sequence (DNA): TGTGCCAGCAGCTTTAAAATTGCGGGGGTCTACGAGCAGTACTTC. The chain is built from TRBV5-4 and TRBJ2-7, with 7 positions matching TRBD2. CDR3 length: 15 residues. CDR1 and CDR2 from the germline V gene are SGHNT and YYREEE (reference sequence). After removal of 2 bases from V and 3 bases from J, the junction contained 8 bases not matched to a gene.

The rearrangement links TRBV4-2 to TRBJ2-3; 8 bases are a match to TRBD2. The CDR3 is 17 residues long. Looked up from germline, CDR1 is LGHNA and CDR2 is YNFKEQ. V lost 1 base and J lost 3; bases outside the gene matches: 9. CDR3: CASSQVSSGQSTDTQYF. The DNA for the CDR3 is TGTGCCAGCAGCCAAGTTTCTAGCGGGCAATCTACAGATACGCAGTATTTT.

The gene calls are TRBV6-5 and TRBJ2-7, with 8 nucleotides matching TRBD1. The CDR3 extends over 14 amino acids. Germline-derived CDR1 and CDR2 are MNHEY and SVGAGI. With V trimmed by 2 bases and J by 7 bases, 7 bases remained unmatched. The CDR3 nucleotides read TGTGCCAGCAGTTACGGCCAGGGGGCTAGGGAGCAGTACTTC. Translation gives CASSYGQGAREQYF.

The rearrangement uses TRBV25-1 and TRBJ2-7; possible D gene TRBD1, 6 bases. This CDR3 region has 14 residues. Trimming pared 3 bases from V and 5 bases from J, leaving 14 bases between. Germline CDR1 and CDR2: MGHDK and SYGVNS. CDR3 sequence (DNA): TGTGCCAGCAGTGATCTAACAGGGAAGGACGAGCAGTACTTC. Its protein product is CASSDLTGKDEQYF.

Only a few counts were recorded for this clone. J is TRBJ1-4 and V is TRBV7-2; no clear D gene. The V end lost 5 bases, the J end lost 0 bases, and 16 bases lay between the germline ends. This CDR3 is 17 amino acids long. Per germline, CDR1 SGHTA and CDR2 FQGNSA. CDR3 coding DNA: TGTGCCAGCAGCCTAGACCAGTTTGGAGCAACTAATGAAAAACTGTTTTTT. Translated, it gives CASSLDQFGATNEKLFF.

V usage is TRBV2 and J usage is TRBJ1-6; D gene unclear. The CDR3 is 13 residues long. V dropped 11 bases and J dropped 2 bases, with 10 bases sitting between them. CDR1 and CDR2 from the germline V gene are SNHLY and FYNNEI. The CDR3 loop is CAGRSTYNSPLHF. The CDR3 nucleotides are TGTGCCGGGCGATCGACCTATAATTCACCCCTCCACTTT.

J is TRBJ1-2 and V is TRBV5-4; D not resolved. From germline, CDR1 is SGHNT and CDR2 YYREEE (reference sequence). This CDR3 has 14 amino acids. V lost 4 bases to trimming and J lost 5 bases, with 15 bases between them. This chain's CDR3 is CASSPYITAYGYTF. In DNA form, the CDR3 reads TGTGCCAGCAGCCCATACATAACAGCATATGGCTACACCTTC.

This clone was seen only a few times. The chain is built from TRBV9 and TRBJ1-5, with a tentative D call TRBD1 (5 bases). Deletions cut 8 bases from V and 1 base from J, with 16 bases between. Germline V gene sequence: CDR1 SGDLS, CDR2 YYNGEE. This CDR3 comprises 15 residues. In DNA, the CDR3 is TGTGCCAGTTCCTATAGTGGGGGGAGCAATCAGCCCCAGCATTTT. Amino acids: CASSYSGGSNQPQHF. The variable domain in full, with the rest retrieved from reference TRBV9 and TRBJ1-5, is DSGVTQTPKHLITATGQRVTLRCSPRSGDLSVYWYQQSLDQGLQFLIQYYNGEERAKGNILERFSAQQFPDLHSELNLSSLELGDSALYFCASSYSGGSNQPQHFGDGTRLSIL.

Only one count was recorded for this clone. The V call is TRBV7-3, the J call TRBJ2-2; 7 bases are a match to TRBD1. Germline V gene sequence: CDR1 SGHTA, CDR2 FQGTGA. V lost 3 bases, J lost 4 bases, and 11 bases stayed unmatched. The CDR3 runs to 17 residues. The DNA for the CDR3 is TGTGCCAGCAGCTTCTCACCAGGGGGATCGGGCACCGGGGAGCTGTTTTTT. Translated, it gives CASSFSPGGSGTGELFF. Drawing the rest from reference TRBV7-3 and TRBJ2-2, the complete variable domain is GAGVSQTPSNKVTEKGKYVELRCDPISGHTALYWYRQSLGQGPEFLIYFQGTGAADDSGLPNDRFFAVRPEGSVSTLKIQRTERGDSAVYLCASSFSPGGSGTGELFFGEGSRLTVL.

The gene calls are TRBV24-1 and TRBJ2-2; a weak D match, TRBD2 (5 bases). CDR1 and CDR2 from the germline V gene are KGHDR and SFDVKD. Trimming removed 6 bases from V and 3 bases from J, with 7 bases in between. This CDR3 has 13 amino acids. The CDR3 bases are TGTGCCACCAGTCGGGGATACACCGGGGAGCTGTTTTTT. Its protein is CATSRGYTGELFF.

The chain couples TRBV19 to TRBJ2-7; TRBD1 agrees at 7 bases. The CDR3 contains 15 residues. V was clipped by 5 bases and J by 7 bases; unmatched bases: 14. The germline V gene has CDR1 LNHDA and CDR2 SQIVND (reference sequence). CDR3 bases: TGTGCCAGTAGTCCCCGGACAGGTCGATGGGGTGAGCAGTACTTC. This encodes CASSPRTGRWGEQYF.

This chain joins TRBV2 and TRBJ2-7; no firm D call. From germline, CDR1 is SNHLY and CDR2 FYNNEI. Trimming removed 4 bases at V and 12 bases at J, with 16 bases between. CDR3 length: 12 amino acids. CDR3 sequence reads: CASSARLTGLYF. CDR3 coding DNA: TGTGCCAGCAGTGCCCGGCTGACGGGTCTGTACTTC.

The CDR3 region is CASSEGLAQHF. CDR3 in DNA: TGTGCCAGCAGTGAGGGACTAGCCCAGCATTTT. This sequence joins TRBV6-2 or TRBV6-3 and TRBJ1-5, with D maybe TRBD1 (5 bases). The germline gives CDR1 MNHEY, CDR2 SVGEGT. V shed 5 bases and J shed 11 bases, with 10 bases lying between them. CDR3 size: 11 residues.

This rearrangement joins TRBV29-1 to TRBJ2-1; 8 bases align to TRBD2. V shed 4 bases and J 7 bases; nucleotides not matched to a gene: 6. Germline lookup yields CDR1 SQVTM and CDR2 ANQGSEA. The length of the CDR3 is 13 residues. CDR3 residues: CSVAGGGSNEQFF. CDR3 sequence (DNA): TGCAGCGTTGCCGGGGGGGGCTCGAATGAGCAGTTCTTC.

This clone was seen a single time. The rearrangement joins TRBV19 to TRBJ1-2, with D perhaps TRBD1 (6 bases). The CDR3 extends over 14 amino acids. Trimming pared 3 bases from V and 7 bases from J, leaving 15 bases between. Germline CDR1 reads LNHDA; CDR2 reads SQIVND (reference sequence). The CDR3 sequence: CASSIRDTAAGYTF. Here the CDR3 DNA reads TGTGCCAGTAGTATCCGGGACACAGCAGCTGGCTACACCTTC. The full variable domain, rest sourced from reference TRBV19 and TRBJ1-2, is DGGITQSPKYLFRKEGQNVTLSCEQNLNHDAMYWYRQDPGQGLRLIYYSQIVNDFQKGDIAEGYSVSREKKESFPLTVTSAQKNPTAFYLCASSIRDTAAGYTFGSGTRLTVV.

This chain joins TRBV9 and TRBJ1-4, with 9 bases identical to TRBD1. Germline trimming cut 4 bases from V and 0 bases from J; bases unmatched to any gene: 4. Germline CDR1 reads SGDLS; CDR2 reads YYNGEE. CDR3 length: 16 residues. The CDR3: CASSRDRVTTNEKLFF. In DNA, the CDR3 is TGTGCCAGCAGCAGGGACAGGGTTACAACTAATGAAAAACTGTTTTTT.

The chain joins TRBV7-2 to TRBJ2-2; 8 bases map to TRBD2. The germline CDR1 and CDR2 sequences are SGHTA and FQGNSA. After removal of 1 base from V and 6 bases from J, the junction contained 4 bases not matched to a gene. The CDR3 spans 15 residues. The CDR3 loop is CASSLVLAGSGELFF. CDR3 in DNA: TGTGCCAGCAGCTTAGTATTAGCGGGGTCCGGGGAGCTGTTTTTT.

This clone was counted once. V and J are TRBV15 and TRBJ1-2, with TRBD1 matching over 7 bases. This CDR3 is built from 14 residues. Unmatched junction bases numbered 6, after V lost 5 bases and J lost 3 bases. Germline assignment: CDR1 LNHNV and CDR2 YYDKDF (reference sequence). CDR3 sequence reads: CATSADRAYYGYTF. Written as DNA, the CDR3 is TGTGCCACCAGCGCTGACAGGGCTTACTATGGCTACACCTTC.

The chain carries TRBV2 and TRBJ2-6; TRBD1 agrees at 9 bases. With V trimmed by 6 bases and J by 1 base, 7 bases remained unmatched. Germline loops: CDR1 SNHLY, CDR2 FYNNEI. The CDR3 has 17 amino acids. The CDR3 region is CASSSGTGRSGANVLTF. The CDR3, as DNA: TGTGCCAGCAGCTCCGGGACAGGGAGGTCTGGGGCCAACGTCCTGACTTTC.

In its sample, this clone was seen a few times. This chain uses TRBV19 with TRBJ2-1, with TRBD2 matching 11 bases. The ends lost 6 bases at V and 7 bases at J; junction bases unmatched: 5. In germline, CDR1 is LNHDA, CDR2 SQIVND (reference sequence). The CDR3 length is 14 residues. CDR3 in DNA: TGTGCCAGTAGCCCACGACTAGCGGGGAATGAGCAGTTCTTC. Protein product: CASSPRLAGNEQFF. The complete variable domain, with remaining parts taken from reference TRBV19 and TRBJ2-1, reads DGGITQSPKYLFRKEGQNVTLSCEQNLNHDAMYWYRQDPGQGLRLIYYSQIVNDFQKGDIAEGYSVSREKKESFPLTVTSAQKNPTAFYLCASSPRLAGNEQFFGPGTRLTVL.